The 7 T cell receptor beta chains presented below share a single source sample, sequenced in a study. TCRdb re-derived calls from the RT-PCR reads in MiXCR, one entry per CDR3 protein. This sample has 650,000 to 800,000 distinct CDR3 sequences, with approximately 15% found just once. The sample taken for sequencing was memory CD4+ T cells from blood. The receptors were gathered from a female donor in good health, serving as a healthy control.

As to this clonotype: The junction departs from the called germline gene at one end, perhaps through a read error. The chain joins TRBV15 to TRBJ1-1; D unresolved. Germline CDR1 and CDR2: LNHNV and YYDKDF (reference sequence). This CDR3 is 16 amino acids long. The CDR3 region has the DNA TGTGCCACCAGCAGGGGCAAACTGAGTGGGAACACTGAAGCTTTTTTT. As protein: CATSRGKLSGNTEAFF.

The chain combines TRBV5-1 with TRBJ2-3; 10 nucleotides agree with TRBD1. The CDR3 loop spans 17 amino acids. Germline loops: CDR1 SGHRS, CDR2 YFSETQ. J was trimmed by 4 bases and V by 1 base; bases with no gene match: 9. The chain's CDR3 is CASSLPTGGLGADTQYF. The CDR3 bases are TGCGCCAGCAGCTTGCCGACAGGGGGCCTGGGGGCAGATACGCAGTATTTT.

This chain links TRBV15 with TRBJ2-1; TRBD1 matches 9 bases. The CDR3 is 13 residues long. Germline lookup yields CDR1 LNHNV and CDR2 YYDKDF (reference sequence). Trimming removed 4 bases from V and 9 bases from J; junction bases left unmatched: 4. The CDR3 region is CATSIGQGIEQFF. CDR3 nucleotides: TGTGCCACCAGCATCGGACAGGGGATTGAGCAGTTCTTC.

This clonotype came up a few times. This chain connects TRBV20-1 to TRBJ2-7; a weak D match, TRBD2 (6 bases). The CDR3 is made up of 13 amino acids. In germline, CDR1 is DFQATT, CDR2 SNEGSKA (reference sequence). The ends were cut back, 2 bases at V and 4 bases at J, with 12 bases in the middle. In nucleotides, the CDR3 is TGCAGTGCTAGAAGTTGGGGGGAGTACGAGCAGTACTTC. Translation: CSARSWGEYEQYF.

The chain recombines TRBV9 with TRBJ2-2; D ambiguous. From germline, CDR1 is SGDLS and CDR2 YYNGEE. This CDR3 spans 13 amino acids. The germline V and J ends were trimmed by 0 bases and 5 bases, with 5 bases remaining between them. DNA of the CDR3: TGTGCCAGCAGCGTAGCGAGTACCGGGGAGCTGTTTTTT. It translates to CASSVASTGELFF. Full variable domain (rest looked up from reference TRBV9 and TRBJ2-2): DSGVTQTPKHLITATGQRVTLRCSPRSGDLSVYWYQQSLDQGLQFLIQYYNGEERAKGNILERFSAQQFPDLHSELNLSSLELGDSALYFCASSVASTGELFFGEGSRLTVL.

This chain links TRBV12-3 or TRBV12-4 with TRBJ1-5, with a tentative D call TRBD1 (5 bases). CDR3 length: 13 amino acids. The ends were cut back, 6 bases at V and 4 bases at J, with 10 bases in the middle. The chain's CDR3 is CASRGTKNQPQHF. The CDR3, as DNA: TGTGCCAGCAGGGGGACCAAGAATCAGCCCCAGCATTTT.

This clonotype was observed a handful of times. CDR3 region: CASSPTEEGYEQYF. CDR3 bases: TGTGCCAGCTCACCGACGGAGGAGGGCTACGAGCAGTACTTC. The rearrangement joins TRBV18 to TRBJ2-7; D may be TRBD2 (6 bases). The germline V gene has CDR1 KGHSH and CDR2 LQKENI. Trimming stripped 3 bases from V and 3 bases from J, with 12 bases between. The CDR3 runs to 14 residues.